The 9 T cell receptor beta chains below were found in one sample sequenced in a study of cytomegalovirus exposure and HLA in healthy donors. Both 60 Vbeta primers and 13 Jbeta primers went into the PCR. The assay was immunoSEQ multiplex PCR, and TCRdb's table has in-frame clones only and misses some. Here the sample spans 200,000 to 250,000 clones, 70% to 85% being singletons. Sequencing was done on a sample of PBMCs. Receptors originate from a woman aged 35 to 49 in good health and CMV-seronegative.

The chain combines TRBV6-5 with TRBJ1-2; 7 bases map to TRBD1. The CDR3 runs 15 residues. Germline V lookup: CDR1 MNHEY, CDR2 SVGAGI. Trimming removed 7 bases from V and 4 bases from J; junction bases left unmatched: 12. The CDR3 sequence: CASTPGQAGGYGYTF. DNA for the CDR3: TGTGCCAGCACCCCAGGACAGGCCGGTGGCTATGGCTACACCTTC.

The rearrangement links TRBV9 to TRBJ2-2, with a weak D call TRBD1 (6 bases). V was shortened by 4 bases and J by 5 bases, with 15 bases between the two germline ends. The CDR3 spans 15 residues. Germline values: CDR1 SGDLS, CDR2 YYNGEE. In DNA, the CDR3 is TGTGCCAGCAGCCCAACCCCCAGGGGAACCGGGGAGCTGTTTTTT. Translation: CASSPTPRGTGELFF.

The CDR3 reads CASQGQTAGYTF. CDR3 DNA: TGTGCCAGTCAGGGGCAGACCGCTGGCTACACCTTC. The chain is built from TRBV6-1 and TRBJ1-2; D may be TRBD1 (6 bases). The germline V gene encodes CDR1 MNHNS and CDR2 SASEGT. V dropped 9 bases and J dropped 7 bases, with 15 bases sitting between them. CDR3 length: 12 residues.

The CDR3 DNA reads as TGTGCCATCAGCGGACGGACAGGGGTGGAGGATACGCAGTATTTT. This translates into CAISGRTGVEDTQYF. The chain links TRBV10-3 to TRBJ2-3; 9 bases are shared with TRBD1. J lost 6 bases, V lost 6 bases, and 10 bases had no gene match. Per the germline V gene, CDR1 is ENHRY and CDR2 is SYGVKD. The CDR3 covers 15 residues.

This sequence joins TRBV19 and TRBJ1-5, with TRBD1 matching over 10 bases. This CDR3 contains 16 residues. With 5 bases clipped from V and 7 bases from J, the junction kept 11 bases outside the gene matches. Germline assignment: CDR1 LNHDA and CDR2 SQIVND (reference sequence). The DNA of the CDR3 is TGTGCCAGTAGTTCTAGAGGGGGGACAGGGGACCAGCCCCAGCATTTT. Translation: CASSSRGGTGDQPQHF.

Concerning this clone: Other nucleotide sequences from this sample produce the same CDR3. This chain joins TRBV7-3 and TRBJ2-7; unclear D gene. This CDR3 is 15 amino acids long. Germline lookup yields CDR1 SGHTA and CDR2 FQGTGA. V was trimmed by 1 base and J by 0 bases, leaving 10 bases between them. The CDR3 nucleotides read TGTGCCAGCAGCTTAATAGCCGGAAGCTCCTACGAGCAGTACTTC. Its translation: CASSLIAGSSYEQYF.

The rearrangement uses TRBV2 and TRBJ1-5, with 7 bases identical to TRBD1. The CDR3 has 14 amino acids. Germline values: CDR1 SNHLY, CDR2 FYNNEI. V lost 1 base and J lost 6; bases outside the gene matches: 3. The CDR3 spells CASSEGQGGQPQHF. The CDR3 DNA sequence: TGTGCCAGCAGTGAAGGACAGGGCGGTCAGCCCCAGCATTTT.

This clone was detected a few times. This chain joins TRBV6-5 and TRBJ1-3, with D tentatively TRBD1 (6 bases). The germline CDR1 and CDR2 sequences are MNHEY and SVGAGI. The CDR3 totals 15 residues. Trimming shortened V by 4 bases and J by 5 bases, and 15 bases separated the two germline ends. The CDR3 region has the DNA TGTGCCAGCAGTTCTGGGGCACAGGGCCGAAACACCATATATTTT. Residues: CASSSGAQGRNTIYF.

The chain has TRBV28 and TRBJ2-1; 9 bases agree with TRBD1. Germline CDR1 reads MDHEN; CDR2 reads SYDVKM. The CDR3 is 16 residues long. J was trimmed by 1 base and V by 5 bases; bases with no gene match: 6. CDR3 sequence: CASSIYRGHSYNEQFF. The CDR3 DNA reads TGTGCCAGCAGTATCTACAGGGGGCATTCCTACAATGAGCAGTTCTTC. The full variable domain, completed using reference TRBV28 and TRBJ2-1, is DVKVTQSSRYLVKRTGEKVFLECVQDMDHENMFWYRQDPGLGLRLIYFSYDVKMKEKGDIPEGYSVSREKKERFSLILESASTNQTSMYLCASSIYRGHSYNEQFFGPGTRLTVL.